The clone carrying this T cell receptor beta chain was detected only a few times. Its antigen is undetermined. cDNA libraries for TCR alpha and TCR beta, carrying sample barcodes and UMIs, came from 5'RACE with constant-segment primers. TCRdb re-analysed the 5' RACE reads in MiXCR, keeping a single row per CDR3 protein. Of about 560,000 distinct CDR3 sequences detected, about 20% appear once; the ten largest clones hold approximately 8%. The CDR3 consists of 14 residues. V shed 4 bases, J shed 7 bases, and the junction held 7 bases outside the gene matches. CDR1 is SGHKS, CDR2 YYEKEE, per germline (reference sequence). This entry is derived from a study of T-cell memory formation after mild COVID-19. Findings and caveats of the study: Later expanders leaned toward CD4+, whereas clones contracting from day 15 to 85 were balanced CD4/CD8. Prior to infection, memory already included some responding clones, suggesting cross-reactive memory joined. Second-wave clones that peaked on day 37 lacked confirmed SARS-CoV-2 specificity.

This clonotype originated in an adult woman who had mild COVID-19 (a few samples of this study predate the infection). Cell type and time point are not known. The V call is TRBV5-5, the J call TRBJ1-5; 8 bases map to TRBD1. The sequenced sample was PBMCs or a T cell subset sorted from them (not recorded which). CDR3 sequence (DNA): TGTGCCAGCAGCCGTGGACAGGGTGTCCAGCCCCAGCATTTT. Translation: CASSRGQGVQPQHF. The full variable domain, completed using reference TRBV5-5 and TRBJ1-5, is DAGVTQSPTHLIKTRGQQVTLRCSPISGHKSVSWYQQVLGQGPQFIFQYYEKEERGRGNFPDRFSARQFPNYSSELNVNALLLGDSALYLCASSRGQGVQPQHFGDGTRLSIL.